A selection of T cell receptor beta chains follows, all from one sample in a study of blood T cell repertoires in COVID-19. The assay was immunoSEQ multiplex PCR, and TCRdb's table has in-frame clones only and misses some. The sample shows roughly 290,000 clones, around 90% of them seen only once. The sample consisted of PBMCs or T cells enriched from blood (not recorded which). These TCRs come from a young woman with acute COVID-19. Each CDR3 is given with its conserved first and last residue. A D gene is named only where the DNA matches it firmly. Only some rows state a clone size, as once, few, many or a class for expanded clones.

d_call	v_call	clone_size	j_call	cdr3_aa	cdr3_nt
NA	TRBV2	NA	TRBJ1-5	CASTTVYSNQPQHF	TGTGCCAGCACAACAGTATATAGCAATCAGCCCCAGCATTTT
TRBD1	TRBV11-2	once	TRBJ2-1	CASSFGQAVGNEQFF	TGTGCCAGCAGCTTTGGACAGGCGGTTGGGAATGAGCAGTTCTTC
NA	TRBV6-6	NA	TRBJ1-6	CASSYGGVSPLHF	TGTGCCAGCAGTTACGGGGGCGTGTCACCCCTCCACTTT
TRBD2	TRBV29-1	NA	TRBJ2-1	CSVGVAGGLGEQFF	TGCAGCGTTGGTGTGGCGGGAGGTCTAGGTGAGCAGTTCTTC
TRBD2	TRBV11-2	NA	TRBJ2-2	CASSPISGRADTGELFF	TGTGCCAGCAGCCCAATAAGCGGGAGGGCCGACACCGGGGAGCTGTTTTTT
NA	TRBV9	NA	TRBJ1-2	CASSVSGLPYGYTF	TGTGCCAGCAGCGTATCCGGGTTACCCTATGGCTACACCTTC
TRBD1	TRBV28	NA	TRBJ2-1	CASTPTGLNEQFF	TGTGCCAGCACCCCGACAGGGTTGAATGAGCAGTTCTTC
TRBD1	TRBV10-3	NA	TRBJ2-5	CAISERQGDLEETQYF	TGTGCCATCAGTGAGCGACAGGGGGATTTGGAAGAGACCCAGTACTTC
NA	TRBV7-2	NA	TRBJ2-2	CASSLSVLRLKNTGELFF	TGTGCCAGCAGCTTATCGGTCCTCAGGCTCAAGAACACCGGGGAGCTGTTTTTT
TRBD2	TRBV19	NA	TRBJ2-1	CASSMGPRRGTSVYSYNEQFF	TGTGCCAGTAGTATGGGGCCCCGGAGGGGGACTAGCGTATACTCCTACAATGAGCAGTTCTTC
TRBD2	TRBV5-5	NA	TRBJ2-1	CASSPTSGSYNEQFF	TGTGCCAGCAGCCCTACTAGCGGGAGTTACAATGAGCAGTTCTTC
NA	TRBV7-8	NA	TRBJ1-5	CASSLKVADQPQHF	TGTGCCAGCAGCTTAAAAGTCGCGGATCAGCCCCAGCATTTT
TRBD2	TRBV4-2	NA	TRBJ2-1	CASSGTSGNNEQFF	TGTGCCAGCAGCGGGACTAGCGGGAACAATGAGCAGTTCTTC
NA	TRBV7-9	NA	TRBJ1-5	CASSLEYSNQPQHF	TGTGCCAGCAGCTTAGAATATAGCAATCAGCCCCAGCATTTT
NA	TRBV6-1	NA	TRBJ2-1	CASSESRFEQFF	TGTGCCAGCAGTGAATCCAGGTTTGAGCAGTTCTTC
TRBD1	TRBV27	NA	TRBJ2-7	CASSNTGTEYEQYF	TGTGCCAGCAGCAACACCGGGACAGAGTACGAGCAGTACTTC
NA	TRBV27	NA	TRBJ2-7	CASRGAFSSYEQYF	TGTGCCAGCCGTGGGGCCTTCAGCTCCTACGAGCAGTACTTC
TRBD2	TRBV9	NA	TRBJ2-1	CASSEAGDPYNEQFF	TGTGCCAGCAGCGAAGCGGGAGACCCCTACAATGAGCAGTTCTTC
TRBD2	TRBV6-5	NA	TRBJ2-7	CASSRTSGIVEQYF	TGTGCCAGCAGCCGGACTAGCGGGATCGTCGAGCAGTACTTC
NA	TRBV6-5	NA	TRBJ2-7	CASSYGLAVYEQYF	TGTGCCAGCAGTTACGGGTTAGCAGTCTACGAGCAGTACTTC
TRBD2	TRBV11-2	NA	TRBJ2-1	CASSLRPGRLAGSYNEQFF	TGTGCCAGCAGCCTGCGGCCTGGGCGTCTAGCGGGCTCCTACAATGAGCAGTTCTTC
NA	TRBV29-1	NA	TRBJ2-3	CSERQGTDTQYF	TGCAGCGAGCGACAGGGCACAGATACGCAGTATTTT
TRBD1	TRBV19	NA	TRBJ1-2	CASSKTGEGGYTF	TGTGCCAGTAGTAAGACAGGGGAAGGGGGCTACACCTTC
TRBD1	TRBV9	NA	TRBJ1-1	CASSPSGTGRTEAFF	TGTGCCAGCAGCCCGAGTGGGACAGGGAGGACTGAAGCTTTCTTT
NA	TRBV5-1	NA	TRBJ2-1	CASSLRRGSSYNEQFF	TGCGCCAGCAGCTTGCGCCGGGGGAGCTCCTACAATGAGCAGTTCTTC
TRBD2	TRBV29-1	NA	TRBJ2-3	CSSDNVAGGSTDTQYF	TGCAGCTCCGACAACGTTGCGGGGGGTAGCACAGATACGCAGTATTTT
NA	TRBV7-9	NA	TRBJ2-3	CASSLGARTDTQYF	TGTGCCAGCAGCTTAGGGGCTCGCACAGATACGCAGTATTTT
TRBD1	TRBV5-1	NA	TRBJ2-5	CASSLGDSPNSGETQYF	TGCGCCAGCAGCTTGGGGGACAGTCCAAACTCTGGGGAGACCCAGTACTTC
NA	TRBV4-1	few	TRBJ2-6	CASSQGAGSGANVLTF	TGCGCCAGCAGCCAAGGGGCGGGCTCTGGGGCCAACGTCCTGACTTTC
NA	TRBV6-1	once	TRBJ1-4	CASSEDPGRWEKLFF	TGTGCCAGCAGTGAAGACCCAGGGAGGTGGGAAAAACTGTTTTTT
TRBD2	TRBV4-3	NA	TRBJ2-1	CASSHGTSLYNEQFF	TGCGCCAGCAGCCACGGGACTAGCCTCTACAATGAGCAGTTCTTC
TRBD1	TRBV3-1/TRBV3-2	once	TRBJ1-1	CASSQGGGQMNTEAFF	TGTGCCAGCAGCCAAGGAGGGGGACAGATGAACACTGAAGCTTTCTTT
NA	TRBV4-3	NA	TRBJ1-2	CASSQEWLEWGRGNGYTF	TGCGCCAGCAGCCAAGAGTGGCTTGAGTGGGGGCGCGGAAATGGCTACACCTTC
NA	TRBV27	NA	TRBJ2-1	CASSSRRGSYNEQFF	TGTGCCAGCAGTTCCCGCAGGGGCTCCTACAATGAGCAGTTCTTC
NA	TRBV5-8	NA	TRBJ1-6	CASSLTGGSYNSPLHF	TGTGCCAGCAGCTTGACCGGGGGGTCCTATAATTCACCCCTCCACTTT
NA	TRBV6-5	NA	TRBJ1-1	CASKRGQNTEAFF	TGTGCCAGCAAGAGGGGACAGAACACTGAAGCTTTCTTT
NA	TRBV4-1	NA	TRBJ1-2	CASSPTPNYGYTF	TGCGCCAGCAGCCCCACTCCTAACTATGGCTACACCTTC
TRBD2	TRBV6-4	NA	TRBJ2-1	CASSVLAGDNEQFF	TGTGCCAGCAGTGTTCTGGCGGGAGACAATGAGCAGTTCTTC
NA	TRBV7-2	NA	TRBJ1-5	CASSLLDQPQHF	TGTGCCAGCAGCTTACTAGATCAGCCCCAGCATTTT
NA	TRBV10-2	NA	TRBJ2-7	CASTYRENYEQYF	TGCGCCAGTACTTACAGGGAAAACTACGAGCAGTACTTC
TRBD1	TRBV5-1	NA	TRBJ2-7	CASSSGTGTYEQYF	TGCGCCAGCAGCTCGGGGACAGGGACCTACGAGCAGTACTTC
TRBD1	TRBV28	NA	TRBJ2-3	CASSVGTATDTQYF	TGTGCCAGCAGTGTCGGGACAGCGACAGATACGCAGTATTTT
NA	TRBV30	once	TRBJ2-5	CAWSVGGTQETQYF	TGTGCCTGGAGTGTGGGAGGAACCCAAGAGACCCAGTACTTC
NA	TRBV6-5	NA	TRBJ1-2	CASSQPGSGYTF	TGTGCCAGCAGTCAACCGGGGAGTGGCTACACCTTC
NA	TRBV6-5	NA	TRBJ1-4	CASSLDREKLFF	TGTGCCAGCAGCCTAGATCGTGAAAAACTGTTTTTT
NA	TRBV12-3/TRBV12-4	NA	TRBJ2-2	CASSPTGPGELFF	TGTGCCAGCAGCCCTACAGGGCCGGGGGAGCTGTTTTTT
TRBD1	TRBV5-1	NA	TRBJ2-5	CASSSTGGGWQETQYF	TGCGCCAGCAGCTCGACAGGGGGCGGTTGGCAAGAGACCCAGTACTTC
TRBD1	TRBV29-1	few	TRBJ1-1	CSVGANTGGTEAFF	TGCAGCGTTGGGGCTAACACAGGGGGGACTGAAGCTTTCTTT
TRBD2	TRBV11-2	NA	TRBJ2-1	CASSLGAQPLREAYNEQFF	TGTGCCAGCAGCTTAGGGGCCCAACCGTTGCGGGAGGCCTACAATGAGCAGTTCTTC
NA	TRBV5-5	NA	TRBJ1-3	CASSGLTVNSGNTIYF	TGTGCCAGCAGCGGATTAACAGTAAACTCTGGAAACACCATATATTTT
NA	TRBV27	few	TRBJ2-2	CAVTSPNTGELFF	TGTGCCGTAACTAGCCCGAACACCGGGGAGCTGTTTTTT
TRBD1	TRBV4-2	once	TRBJ1-5	CASSQGAGGPNQPQHF	TGTGCCAGCAGCCAAGGGGCAGGGGGCCCCAATCAGCCCCAGCATTTT
TRBD2	TRBV6-2/TRBV6-3	NA	TRBJ2-2	CASSYSRLAGEAGELFF	TGTGCCAGCAGTTACTCTCGGCTAGCGGGAGAGGCCGGGGAGCTGTTTTTT
NA	TRBV2	NA	TRBJ1-1	CASSEALLRNTEAFF	TGTGCCAGCAGTGAAGCGCTTCTGAGGAACACTGAAGCTTTCTTT